This TCR beta chain was documented in a study of T-cell memory formation after mild COVID-19. Notes on the study in general: In pre-infection memory, a portion of responding clones appeared, which suggested that cross-reactive memory joined. For contracting clones, CD4+ ones sat mainly in CM and EM, CD8+ in EMRA.

On this clonotype: As yet, its antigen is unknown.

TCRdb reprocessed the 5' RACE reads with MiXCR, giving one entry per CDR3 protein. The sample lists about 57,000 distinct CDR3 sequences, 12% occurring once. The CDR3 length is 14 residues. Germline CDR1 is SGHNT and CDR2 is YENEEA. Unmatched junction bases numbered 2, after V lost 5 bases and J lost 6 bases. This rearrangement joins TRBV11-3 to TRBJ2-1; 12 nucleotides line up with TRBD2. The sequencing sample was made of PBMCs or a T cell subset sorted from them (not recorded which). The receptor was derived from a man younger than 35 who had mild COVID-19 (a few samples of this study predate the infection). Cell type and time point are not known. The CDR3 bases are TGTGCCAGCAGCCAACTAGCGGGGGGCAATGAGCAGTTCTTC. This codes for CASSQLAGGNEQFF.